A selection of T cell receptor beta chains follows, all from one sample in a study of shared clonotypes between healthy human individuals. Generated by immunoSEQ multiplex PCR, the TCRdb table keeps only in-frame clones and is missing some. The sample contains under 2.5 million clones, under 95% of which appear only once. Sample: naive CD4+ T cells from PBMCs. The receptors were gathered from a man between 18 and 35 years old in good health. Some clones in this sample may be carry-over from other donors' samples. The CDR3 runs from the conserved cysteine through the conserved F or W. The D gene is left open where the match is weak. Expanded clones get a size class; other rows say once, few or many, or leave the size out.

j_gene,v_gene,d_gene,abundance,CDR3nt,CDR3aa
TRBJ2-5,TRBV7-3,.,.,TGTGCCAGCAGCCTCCAGCAACGGGAGACCCAGTACTTC,CASSLQQRETQYF
TRBJ1-5,TRBV2,.,.,TGTGCCAGCAGCACAGGGATTAGCAATCAGCCCCAGCATTTT,CASSTGISNQPQHF
TRBJ2-3,TRBV29-1,TRBD2,.,TGCAGCGTTAGGACTAGCGGGATCACAGATACGCAGTATTTT,CSVRTSGITDTQYF
TRBJ2-5,TRBV28,.,.,TGTGCCAGCAGTTTAGCCAGGGGAGGGCAAGAGACCCAGTACTTC,CASSLARGGQETQYF
TRBJ2-4,TRBV27,.,once,TGTGCCAGCAGTTTATCGGCCAGCCTAGCCAAAAACATTCAGTACTTC,CASSLSASLAKNIQYF
TRBJ2-1,TRBV5-1,.,.,TGCGCCAGCAGCTTGAATGGTAGGGTGGGGGGAACGAATGAGCAGTTCTTC,CASSLNGRVGGTNEQFF
TRBJ2-7,TRBV7-6,TRBD2,.,TGTGCCAGCAGCTTAGCGCTTTCAGCGGGAGTTCCTTACGAGCAGTACTTC,CASSLALSAGVPYEQYF
TRBJ2-1,TRBV4-1,.,.,TGCGCCAGCAGCCAAGTGGGGCTAGCGTTTAAATCCCCGTACAATGAGCAGTTCTTC,CASSQVGLAFKSPYNEQFF
TRBJ1-1,TRBV5-1,.,.,TGCGCCAGCAGCTTGGCCCCCGTAGTGAACACTGAAGCTTTCTTT,CASSLAPVVNTEAFF
TRBJ2-1,TRBV28,TRBD1,.,TGTGCCAGCAACCTATGGACAGGGGACTACAATGAGCAGTTCTTC,CASNLWTGDYNEQFF
TRBJ2-1,TRBV14,.,.,TGTGCCAGCAGCCCAAGATTGGCGGGTGAGCAGTTCTTC,CASSPRLAGEQFF
TRBJ2-3,TRBV25-1,.,.,TGTGCCAGCAGTGCTGGGGGAGGCACAGATACGCAGTATTTT,CASSAGGGTDTQYF
TRBJ2-4,TRBV20-1,TRBD1,.,TGCAGTGCTATCCCGGGACAGGGTGTCTTC,CSAIPGQGVF
TRBJ2-5,TRBV19,.,.,TGTGCCAGTAGTATAAACCAAGAGACCCAGTACTTC,CASSINQETQYF
TRBJ2-5,TRBV5-1,.,.,TGCGCCAGCAGCTTTGGACAAGAGACCCAGTACTTC,CASSFGQETQYF
TRBJ1-2,TRBV4-3,.,.,TGCGCCAGCAGCCAAGACTTATTAGACGACTATGGCTACACCTTC,CASSQDLLDDYGYTF
TRBJ2-7,TRBV2,.,once,TGTGCCAGCAGTGAGGCTGGACGTCGTCAGTACTTC,CASSEAGRRQYF
TRBJ1-1,TRBV7-9,.,.,TGTGCCAGCAGCTTAGCCCCAGGGGTGTACACTGAAGCTTTCTTT,CASSLAPGVYTEAFF
TRBJ2-7,TRBV7-2,.,.,TGTGCCAGCAGTTATTTACAGCCTCCCGAGCAGTACTTC,CASSYLQPPEQYF
TRBJ2-3,TRBV7-9,.,once,TGTGCCAGCAGCTTAGCGGGGCGGGCGGCAGATACGCAGTATTTT,CASSLAGRAADTQYF
TRBJ2-2,TRBV2,TRBD1,.,TGTGCCAGCAGCGGACAGGGGAAGTTCACCGGGGAGCTGTTTTTT,CASSGQGKFTGELFF
TRBJ2-5,TRBV4-3,TRBD2,.,TGCGCCAGCAGCCAAGGTGGGACTAGCGGAGAGACCCAGTACTTC,CASSQGGTSGETQYF
TRBJ1-2,TRBV6-1,TRBD1,.,TGTGCCAGCAGTGAAGCGGTAAACAGGGGGCCGGATGGCTACACCTTC,CASSEAVNRGPDGYTF
TRBJ2-7,TRBV9,TRBD2,.,TGTGCCAGCAGCGTAGGACTAGCGGGAAGCGAGCAGTACTTC,CASSVGLAGSEQYF
TRBJ1-1,TRBV6-1,.,.,TGTGCCAGCAGTAATTCAGGGCGTGAAGCTTTCTTT,CASSNSGREAFF
TRBJ2-1,TRBV28,.,.,TGTGCCAGCAGTTTGGGCGGGTGGACTGACAATGAGCAGTTCTTC,CASSLGGWTDNEQFF
TRBJ2-5,TRBV10-3,.,.,TGTGCCATCAGTGAGGGGAGCGAGGTCGAGACCCAGTACTTC,CAISEGSEVETQYF
TRBJ2-7,TRBV6-6,TRBD2,.,TGTGCCAGCAGTCCCGGGACTAGCGGGAGGGCCCACGAGCAGTACTTC,CASSPGTSGRAHEQYF
TRBJ1-1,TRBV5-1,.,.,TGCGCCGGCGGGCAGGGACGGAACACTGAAGCTTTCTTT,CAGGQGRNTEAFF
TRBJ1-2,TRBV28,.,.,TGTGCCAGCAGTCTCACAGGGACGGCTGGCTACACCTTC,CASSLTGTAGYTF
TRBJ2-5,TRBV18,.,.,TGTGCCAGCTCACCCGGACCCCAGCGAGAGACCCAGTACTTC,CASSPGPQRETQYF
TRBJ1-1,TRBV5-6,.,.,TGTGCCAGCAGCTCCGATGAGGGGTTTGAAGCTTTCTTT,CASSSDEGFEAFF
TRBJ2-3,TRBV7-9,.,.,TGTGCCAGCAGCTTAATGTCGGGAAGGGATACGCAGTATTTT,CASSLMSGRDTQYF
TRBJ2-2,TRBV5-1,TRBD2,once,TGCGCCAGCAGCTCCACCGGGACTAGCGGGCGAACCGGGGAGCTGTTTTTT,CASSSTGTSGRTGELFF
TRBJ2-1,TRBV5-6,.,.,TGTGCCAGCAGCTTGGATACAGGGTTCTCCTACAATGAGCAGTTCTTC,CASSLDTGFSYNEQFF
TRBJ2-4,TRBV29-1,.,.,TGCAGCGTTAGTGCGGGGATTCACATTCAGTACTTC,CSVSAGIHIQYF
TRBJ1-2,TRBV28,.,.,TGTGCCAGCACCTATACAGGGACGGGGCCTGGTGGCTACACCTTC,CASTYTGTGPGGYTF
TRBJ2-3,TRBV6-5,.,.,TGTGCCAGCAGCCCAACCGGACCGGCTACAGATACGCAGTATTTT,CASSPTGPATDTQYF
TRBJ2-1,TRBV6-1,TRBD2,.,TGTGCCAGCAGTGAAGCTCCAGCGGGAGCTCATGAGCAGTTCTTC,CASSEAPAGAHEQFF
TRBJ2-7,TRBV5-1,.,.,TGCGCCAGCAGCTTGGATGTAGGGACCTACGAGCAGTACTTC,CASSLDVGTYEQYF
TRBJ2-1,TRBV5-6,.,.,TGTGCCAGCAAGAACAGCTGGGTAAACTACAATGAGCAGTTCTTC,CASKNSWVNYNEQFF
TRBJ2-3,TRBV28,.,.,TGTGCCAGCAGCCGCGCCCGGGGGTCTAGCACAGATACGCAGTATTTT,CASSRARGSSTDTQYF
TRBJ2-1,TRBV7-6,TRBD2,once,TGTGCCAGCAGCCCCCAGCCCCTAGCGGGAGGGTACAATGAGCAGTTCTTC,CASSPQPLAGGYNEQFF
TRBJ1-6,TRBV11-2,.,once,TGTGCCAGCAGCTTAGATCTGCGGTCACCCCTCCACTTT,CASSLDLRSPLHF
TRBJ2-3,TRBV29-1,.,.,TGCAGCGTTGTCCCCCCGGCAGATACGCAGTATTTT,CSVVPPADTQYF
TRBJ2-7,TRBV10-3,TRBD2,.,TGTGCCATCAGGACAGGGACTAGCGGGGCCTACGAGCAGTACTTC,CAIRTGTSGAYEQYF
TRBJ2-3,TRBV19,TRBD2,.,TGTGCCAGTAGTCCCCCCTTAGAGTTTAGCGGCCCGGGGGGATCCCCCACAGATACGCAGTATTTT,CASSPPLEFSGPGGSPTDTQYF